What follows are 5 T cell receptor beta chains derived from one specimen sequenced in a study of post-analysis software for immune sequencing data. TCR beta cDNA libraries included unique molecular identifiers. TCRdb ran MiXCR on the PCR reads and lists one entry per CDR3 protein. The sample comprises roughly 150,000 distinct CDR3 sequences, approximately 35% of which are singletons, and approximately 30% rests with the top ten. Sequences were derived from blood, sampled after autologous hematopoietic stem cell transplantation. These receptors all come from a girl aged 10-17 years with multiple sclerosis.

CDR3 DNA: TGTGCCAGCAGTTCGGCCTGGGGGACCCTCTTTGGCAGCGAGCAGTACTTC. It encodes CASSSAWGTLFGSEQYF. The chain is built from TRBV28 and TRBJ2-4, with D perhaps given as TRBD1 or TRBD2 (5 bases each). The DNA end lines up better with TRBJ2-7; the J call may be wrong. The length of the CDR3 is 17 residues. Germline CDR1 reads MDHEN; CDR2 reads SYDVKM.

This chain uses TRBV7-6 with TRBJ2-1, with D perhaps matching TRBD2 (6 bases). The CDR3 runs 16 residues. The germline CDR1 and CDR2 sequences are SGHVS and FNYEAQ. V was shortened by 2 bases and J by 6 bases, with 17 bases between the two germline ends. This CDR3 reads CASSLLDPSVPNEQFF. The CDR3 region has the DNA TGTGCCAGCAGCTTACTTGACCCTAGCGTCCCCAATGAGCAGTTCTTC.

This clonotype was detected a few times. The rearrangement joins TRBV6-5 to TRBJ1-2, with 9 bases identical to TRBD1. CDR1 is MNHEY and CDR2 is SVGAGI in the germline V gene. The ends lost 0 bases at V and 3 bases at J; junction bases unmatched: 11. The CDR3 contains 18 residues. CDR3 sequence (DNA): TGTGCCAGCAGTTACTCGGGGGTTGGGACAGGGAGGTACTATGGCTACACCTTC. It specifies CASSYSGVGTGRYYGYTF.

Of note for this clonotype: The DNA is left out, because the CDR3 cannot be placed on it with certainty; the CDR3 is given as TCRdb lists it. V is TRBV11-1 and J is TRBJ1-2; the tabulated D call, TRBD1, remains unverified against the DNA. The CDR3 adds up to 24 amino acids, both ends counted. Germline lookup yields CDR1 SGHAT and CDR2 FQDESV (reference sequence). The chain's CDR3 is CASSSHDIQGVRAEAFFGNYGYTF.

This clonotype was seen ten or more times. DNA for the CDR3: TGCAGTGCTAGGCCGCGAGCTACCTACAATGAGCAGTTCTTC. It encodes CSARPRATYNEQFF. The chain employs TRBV20-1 and TRBJ2-1, with D unclear. Germline V gene sequence: CDR1 DFQATT, CDR2 SNEGSKA (reference sequence). The V and J ends lost 3 bases and 2 bases respectively, with 11 bases between them. The CDR3 runs to 14 residues.